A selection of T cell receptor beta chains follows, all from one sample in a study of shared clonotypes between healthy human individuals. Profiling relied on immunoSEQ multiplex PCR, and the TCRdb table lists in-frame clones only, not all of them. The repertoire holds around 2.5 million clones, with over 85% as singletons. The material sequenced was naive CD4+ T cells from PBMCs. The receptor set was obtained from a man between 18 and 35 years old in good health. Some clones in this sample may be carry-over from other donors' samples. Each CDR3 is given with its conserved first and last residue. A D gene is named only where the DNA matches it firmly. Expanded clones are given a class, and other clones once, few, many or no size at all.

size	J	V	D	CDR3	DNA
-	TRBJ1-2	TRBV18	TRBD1	CASSPTGGDGYTF	TGTGCCAGCTCGCCGACAGGGGGCGATGGCTACACCTTC
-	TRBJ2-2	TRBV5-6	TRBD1	CASSNLGTGVNTGELFF	TGTGCCAGCAGTAACTTGGGAACAGGGGTGAACACCGGGGAGCTGTTTTTT
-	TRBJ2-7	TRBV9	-	CASSERAYTGTYEQYF	TGTGCCAGCAGCGAGCGGGCTTATACAGGGACCTACGAGCAGTACTTC
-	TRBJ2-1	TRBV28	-	CASSSRGGTPRGEQFF	TGTGCCAGCAGTTCGCGTGGGGGGACCCCCCGCGGAGAGCAGTTCTTC
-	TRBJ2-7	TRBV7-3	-	CASSRSDPGRSEQYF	TGTGCCAGCAGCCGCAGCGATCCCGGGCGCTCCGAGCAGTACTTC
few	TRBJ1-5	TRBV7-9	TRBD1	CASSLQGAEEPQHF	TGTGCCAGCAGCTTACAGGGGGCGGAGGAGCCCCAGCATTTT
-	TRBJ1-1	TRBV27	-	CASGPPGPPLNTEAFF	TGTGCCAGCGGCCCTCCCGGGCCTCCTCTGAACACTGAAGCTTTCTTT
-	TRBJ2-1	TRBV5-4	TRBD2	CASSPAPTSGGYNEQFF	TGTGCCAGCAGCCCCGCCCCAACTAGCGGGGGCTACAATGAGCAGTTCTTC
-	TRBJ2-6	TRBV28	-	CASRGSGANVLTF	TGTGCCAGCCGAGGCTCTGGGGCCAACGTCCTGACTTTC
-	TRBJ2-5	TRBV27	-	CASSYSLRGETQYF	TGTGCCAGCAGTTATAGTTTAAGAGGGGAGACCCAGTACTTC
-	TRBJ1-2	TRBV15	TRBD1	CATSRGTGGSYGYTF	TGTGCCACCAGCCGGGGGACAGGGGGTAGCTATGGCTACACCTTC
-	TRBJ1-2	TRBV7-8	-	CASRPSDKGYGYTF	TGTGCCAGCAGGCCGTCGGACAAGGGCTATGGCTACACCTTC
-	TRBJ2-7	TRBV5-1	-	CASSLDPGIYEQYF	TGCGCCAGCAGCTTGGATCCAGGGATTTACGAGCAGTACTTC
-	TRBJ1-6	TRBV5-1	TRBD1	CASSLEGAANNSPLHF	TGCGCCAGCAGCTTGGAGGGGGCAGCTAATAATTCACCCCTCCACTTT
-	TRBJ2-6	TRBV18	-	CASSQTASGANVLTF	TGTGCCAGCTCACAGACTGCCTCTGGGGCCAACGTCCTGACTTTC
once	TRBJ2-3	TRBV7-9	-	CASSLGVGGRGLTDTQYF	TGTGCCAGCAGCTTAGGAGTAGGCGGGCGGGGTCTTACAGATACGCAGTATTTT
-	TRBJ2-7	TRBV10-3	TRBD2	CAISESLAGSYEQYF	TGTGCCATCAGTGAGAGTCTAGCGGGTTCCTACGAGCAGTACTTC
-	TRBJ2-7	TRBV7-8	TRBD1	CASSFRQGSFYEQYF	TGTGCCAGCAGCTTCCGACAGGGGTCTTTTTACGAGCAGTACTTC
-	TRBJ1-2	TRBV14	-	CASSQGVSAAVIYGYTF	TGTGCCAGCAGCCAAGGGGTTTCGGCGGCGGTGATTTATGGCTACACCTTC
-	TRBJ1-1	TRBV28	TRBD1	CASSPSGTGPNTEAFF	TGTGCCAGCAGTCCATCCGGGACAGGTCCGAACACTGAAGCTTTCTTT
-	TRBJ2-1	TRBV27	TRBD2	CASRPGLAYDNEQFF	TGTGCCAGCAGGCCAGGACTAGCGTATGACAATGAGCAGTTCTTC
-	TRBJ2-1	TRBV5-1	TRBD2	CASSLATSGVYNEQFF	TGCGCCAGCAGCTTGGCCACTAGCGGGGTCTACAATGAGCAGTTCTTC
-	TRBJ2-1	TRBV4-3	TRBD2	CASSQDREASRKQFF	TGCGCCAGCAGCCAAGACCGGGAGGCCTCGCGTAAGCAGTTCTTC